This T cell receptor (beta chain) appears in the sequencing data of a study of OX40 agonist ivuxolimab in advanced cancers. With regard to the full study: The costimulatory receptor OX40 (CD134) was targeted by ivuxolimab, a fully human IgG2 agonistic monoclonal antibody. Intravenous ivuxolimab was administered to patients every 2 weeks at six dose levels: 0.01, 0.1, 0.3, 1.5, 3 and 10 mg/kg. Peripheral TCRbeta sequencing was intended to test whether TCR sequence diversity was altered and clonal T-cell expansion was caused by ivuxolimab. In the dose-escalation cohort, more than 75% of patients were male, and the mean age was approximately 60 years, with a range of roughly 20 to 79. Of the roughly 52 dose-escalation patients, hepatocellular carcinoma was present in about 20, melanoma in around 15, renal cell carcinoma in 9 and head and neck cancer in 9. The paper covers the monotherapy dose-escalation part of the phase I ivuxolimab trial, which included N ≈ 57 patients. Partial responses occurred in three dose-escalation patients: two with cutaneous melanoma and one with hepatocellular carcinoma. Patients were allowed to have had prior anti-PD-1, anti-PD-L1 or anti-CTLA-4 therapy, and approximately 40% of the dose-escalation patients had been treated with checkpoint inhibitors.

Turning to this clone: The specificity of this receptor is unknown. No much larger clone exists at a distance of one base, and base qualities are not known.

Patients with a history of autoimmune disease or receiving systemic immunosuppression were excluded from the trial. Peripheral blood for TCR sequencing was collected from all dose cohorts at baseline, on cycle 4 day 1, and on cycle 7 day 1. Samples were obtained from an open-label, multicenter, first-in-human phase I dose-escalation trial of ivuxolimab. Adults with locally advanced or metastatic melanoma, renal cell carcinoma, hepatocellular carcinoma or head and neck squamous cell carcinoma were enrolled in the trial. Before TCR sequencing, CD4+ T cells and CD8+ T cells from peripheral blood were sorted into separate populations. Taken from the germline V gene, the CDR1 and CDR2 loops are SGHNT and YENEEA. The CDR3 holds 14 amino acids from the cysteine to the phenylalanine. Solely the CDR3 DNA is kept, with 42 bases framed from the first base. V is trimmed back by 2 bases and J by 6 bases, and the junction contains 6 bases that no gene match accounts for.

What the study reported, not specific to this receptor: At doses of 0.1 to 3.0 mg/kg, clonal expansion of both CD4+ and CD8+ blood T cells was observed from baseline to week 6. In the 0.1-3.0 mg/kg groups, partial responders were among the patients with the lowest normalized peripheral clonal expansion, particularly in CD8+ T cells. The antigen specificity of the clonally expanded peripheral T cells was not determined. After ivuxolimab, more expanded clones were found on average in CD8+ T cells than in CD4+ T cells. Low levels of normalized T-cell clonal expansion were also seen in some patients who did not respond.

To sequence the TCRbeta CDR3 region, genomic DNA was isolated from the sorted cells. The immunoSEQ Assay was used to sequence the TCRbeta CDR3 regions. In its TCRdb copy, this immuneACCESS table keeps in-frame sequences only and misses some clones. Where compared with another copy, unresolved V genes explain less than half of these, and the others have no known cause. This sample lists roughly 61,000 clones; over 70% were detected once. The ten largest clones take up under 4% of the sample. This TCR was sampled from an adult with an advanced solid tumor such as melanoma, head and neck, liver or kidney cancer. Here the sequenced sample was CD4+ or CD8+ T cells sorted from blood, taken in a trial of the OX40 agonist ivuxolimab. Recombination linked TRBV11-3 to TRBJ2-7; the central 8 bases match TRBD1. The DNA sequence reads TGTGCCAGCAGCTTACGCGCAGGGGGCGGCGAGCAGTACTTC. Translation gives CASSLRAGGGEQYF.